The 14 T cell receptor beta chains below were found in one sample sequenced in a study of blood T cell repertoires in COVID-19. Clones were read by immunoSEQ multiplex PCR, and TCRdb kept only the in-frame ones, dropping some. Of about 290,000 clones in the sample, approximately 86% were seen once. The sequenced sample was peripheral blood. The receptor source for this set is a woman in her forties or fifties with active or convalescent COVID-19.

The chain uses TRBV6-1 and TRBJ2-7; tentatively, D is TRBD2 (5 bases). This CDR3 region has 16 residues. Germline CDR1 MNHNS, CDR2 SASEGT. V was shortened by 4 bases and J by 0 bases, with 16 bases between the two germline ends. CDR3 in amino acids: CASSGIARRFSYEQYF. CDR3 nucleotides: TGTGCCAGCAGTGGTATAGCGCGCCGATTCTCCTACGAGCAGTACTTC.

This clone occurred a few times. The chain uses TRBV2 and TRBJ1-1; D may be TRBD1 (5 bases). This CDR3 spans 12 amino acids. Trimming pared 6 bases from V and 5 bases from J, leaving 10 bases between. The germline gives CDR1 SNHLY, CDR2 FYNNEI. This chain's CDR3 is CASSGDSTEAFF. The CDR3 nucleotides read TGTGCCAGCAGCGGCGACAGTACTGAAGCTTTCTTT.

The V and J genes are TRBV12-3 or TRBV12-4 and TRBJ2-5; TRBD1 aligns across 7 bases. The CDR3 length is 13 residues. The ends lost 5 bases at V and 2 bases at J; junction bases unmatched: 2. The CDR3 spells CASSRDSQETQYF. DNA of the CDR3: TGTGCCAGCAGTCGGGACAGTCAAGAGACCCAGTACTTC.

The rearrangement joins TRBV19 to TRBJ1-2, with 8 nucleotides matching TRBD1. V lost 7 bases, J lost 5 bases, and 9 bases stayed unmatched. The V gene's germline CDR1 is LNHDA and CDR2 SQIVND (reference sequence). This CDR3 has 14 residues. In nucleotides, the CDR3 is TGTGCCAGTAAAGAGGACAGGGATCCTTATGGCTACACCTTC. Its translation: CASKEDRDPYGYTF.

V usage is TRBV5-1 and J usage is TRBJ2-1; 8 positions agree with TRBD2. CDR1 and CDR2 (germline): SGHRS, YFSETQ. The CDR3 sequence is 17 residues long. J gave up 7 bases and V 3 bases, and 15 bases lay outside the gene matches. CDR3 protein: CASSSVPLAGMGNEQFF. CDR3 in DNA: TGCGCCAGCAGCTCCGTCCCCTTAGCGGGAATGGGGAATGAGCAGTTCTTC.

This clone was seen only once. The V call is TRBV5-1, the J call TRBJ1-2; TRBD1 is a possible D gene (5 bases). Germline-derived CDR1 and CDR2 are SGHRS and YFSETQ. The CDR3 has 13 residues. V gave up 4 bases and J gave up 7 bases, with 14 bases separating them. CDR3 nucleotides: TGCGCCAGCAGCAACCCGACAGAGATTGGCTACACCTTC. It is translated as CASSNPTEIGYTF. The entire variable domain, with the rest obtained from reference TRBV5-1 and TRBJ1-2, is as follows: KAGVTQTPRYLIKTRGQQVTLSCSPISGHRSVSWYQQTPGQGLQFLFEYFSETQRNKGNFPGRFSGRQFSNSRSEMNVSTLELGDSALYLCASSNPTEIGYTFGSGTRLTVV.

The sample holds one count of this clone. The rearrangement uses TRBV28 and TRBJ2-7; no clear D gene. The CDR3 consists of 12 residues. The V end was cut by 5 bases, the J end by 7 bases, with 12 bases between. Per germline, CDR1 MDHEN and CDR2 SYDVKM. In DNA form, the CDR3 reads TGTGCCAGCAGTCTACAGCTCCCGGAGCAGTACTTC. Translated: CASSLQLPEQYF.

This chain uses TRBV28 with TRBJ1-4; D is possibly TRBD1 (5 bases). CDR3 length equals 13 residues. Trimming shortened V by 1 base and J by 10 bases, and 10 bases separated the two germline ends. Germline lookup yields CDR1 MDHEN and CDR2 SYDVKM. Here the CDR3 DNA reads TGTGCCAGCAGTTTATCCCGGGGGGGAAAACTGTTTTTT. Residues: CASSLSRGGKLFF. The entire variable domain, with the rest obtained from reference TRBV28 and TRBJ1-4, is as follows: DVKVTQSSRYLVKRTGEKVFLECVQDMDHENMFWYRQDPGLGLRLIYFSYDVKMKEKGDIPEGYSVSREKKERFSLILESASTNQTSMYLCASSLSRGGKLFFGSGTQLSVL.

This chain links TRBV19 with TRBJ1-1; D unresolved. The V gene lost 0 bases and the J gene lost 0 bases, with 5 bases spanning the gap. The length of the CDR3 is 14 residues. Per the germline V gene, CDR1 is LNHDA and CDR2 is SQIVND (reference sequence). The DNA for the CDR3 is TGTGCCAGTAGTATAGACGGTATGAACACTGAAGCTTTCTTT. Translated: CASSIDGMNTEAFF.

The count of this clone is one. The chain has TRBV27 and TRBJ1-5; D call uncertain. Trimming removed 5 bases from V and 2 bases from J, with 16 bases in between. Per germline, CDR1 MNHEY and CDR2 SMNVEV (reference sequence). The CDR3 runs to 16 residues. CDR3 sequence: CASSPTGGLGNQPQHF. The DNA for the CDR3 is TGTGCCAGCAGTCCCACTGGAGGGTTGGGCAATCAGCCCCAGCATTTT.

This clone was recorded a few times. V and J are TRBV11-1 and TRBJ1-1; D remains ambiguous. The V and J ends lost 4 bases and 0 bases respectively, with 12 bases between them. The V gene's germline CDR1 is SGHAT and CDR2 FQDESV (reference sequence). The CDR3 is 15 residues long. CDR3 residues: CASSWSFSVNTEAFF. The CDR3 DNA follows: TGTGCCAGCAGCTGGTCGTTCTCAGTGAACACTGAAGCTTTCTTT.

The CDR3 nucleotides read TGTGCCAGCAGCCGCCGACCGGGACAGGGAGACCACGAGCAGTACTTC. Residues: CASSRRPGQGDHEQYF. J is TRBJ2-7 and V is TRBV28; 9 bases are shared with TRBD1. The V and J ends lost 6 bases and 5 bases, in that order; junction bases with no gene match: 14. The CDR3 covers 16 residues. The germline V gene has CDR1 MDHEN and CDR2 SYDVKM. Looking up the rest from reference TRBV28 and TRBJ2-7 gives the full variable domain: DVKVTQSSRYLVKRTGEKVFLECVQDMDHENMFWYRQDPGLGLRLIYFSYDVKMKEKGDIPEGYSVSREKKERFSLILESASTNQTSMYLCASSRRPGQGDHEQYFGPGTRLTVT.

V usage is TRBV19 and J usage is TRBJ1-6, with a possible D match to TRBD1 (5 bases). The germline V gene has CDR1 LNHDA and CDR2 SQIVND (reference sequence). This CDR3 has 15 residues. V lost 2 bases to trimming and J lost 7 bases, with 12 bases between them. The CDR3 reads CASSITGAVNSPLHF. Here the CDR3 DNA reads TGTGCCAGTAGTATAACAGGCGCCGTAAATTCACCCCTCCACTTT.

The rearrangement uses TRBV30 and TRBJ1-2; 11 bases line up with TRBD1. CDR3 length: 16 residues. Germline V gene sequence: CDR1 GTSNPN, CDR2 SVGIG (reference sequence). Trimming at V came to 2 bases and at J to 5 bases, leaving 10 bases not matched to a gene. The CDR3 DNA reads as TGTGCCTGGAGTCGGAGGACAGGGGGCTTTCGATATGGCTACACCTTC. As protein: CAWSRRTGGFRYGYTF.